This TCR beta chain appears in the sequencing data of a study of spatial heterogeneity in lung cancer (dated by TCRdb to between 2018 and 2021). With regard to the full study: Beta-chain transcripts were consistently detected in greater numbers than alpha-chain transcripts, which likely reflected higher beta-chain transcript abundance. In the raw uncorrected reads, each unique combination of TCR and UMI appeared more than ten times on average. In non-small cell lung cancer, the study made a quantitative comparison of TCR alpha and beta repertoires among multiple tumor regions, matched nontumor lung and blood. The study linked features of the TCR repertoire to counts of nonsynonymous mutations, which were determined by whole-exome sequencing of tumor tissue. Both alpha and beta chains were TCR-sequenced in 200 to 250 tumor regions, some 64 matched nontumor lung samples and roughly 54 PBMC samples obtained at surgery. What the work shows at the level of the full study, not this receptor alone: Confirming at a functional level the hypothesis that regional TCRs recognize regional mutations was considered to require additional single-cell paired TCR alpha and beta sequencing. Ubiquitous expanded tumor TCRs were detected in blood more often at tumor resection than at routine follow-up.

Taken from cysteine to phenylalanine, the CDR3 has 14 residues. The only DNA kept is the CDR3, 42 bases in frame from the first base. Trimming takes 2 bases off V and 8 bases off J; junction bases not matched to a gene: 6. In the germline V gene (reference sequence), CDR1 corresponds to MNHEY and CDR2 to SMNVEV. What the time point label conveys for this sample: sample taken at primary tumor resection. Whole RNA extracted from tumor and nontumor lung tissue, or from cryopreserved PBMC samples, was used for TCR sequencing without cell sorting. The donors were fewer than 90 patients from the lung TRACERx cohort who had early-stage, untreated non-small cell lung cancer. Patients were selected for TCR sequencing only if sufficient RNA was available from at least two tumor regions. The library was made by 5' RACE. The sequencer listed for this sample is NextSeq 500. In the TCR library protocol, a unique molecular identifier was attached to each TCR cDNA molecule so that PCR and sequencing errors could be corrected. Processing in the source paper ran as follows. Decombinator tools were used for TCR identification, UMI-based error correction and CDR3 extraction. Expanded TCRs were defined as those above a frequency of 2 per 1,000, corresponding to the top 1% of the tumor frequency distribution. Renyi diversity was computed with the R vegan package after each repertoire had been subsampled 100 times to 5,000 TCRs. CDR3 similarity networks were constructed using string-kernel similarity of amino acid triplets, with links drawn between CDR3s whose pairwise similarity was above 0.82. TCRdb redid the processing of the public reads, applying fastp at Q25 and MiXCR, and retained in-frame beta chains. CDR3 protein sequences are deduplicated, and each keeps its most common genes and DNA. TCRdb assigned the V and J calls; the authors' analysis was not used. Recorded for this sample are some 100,000 distinct CDR3 sequences; approximately 12% of them occurred a single time. The leading ten clones occupy roughly 41% of the sample.

Concerning this clonotype itself: Its antigen target is currently unknown. Base qualities were left out, and no much larger clone turns up one base away.

The origin of this receptor is a male donor with early-stage non-small cell lung cancer. The chain links TRBV27 with TRBJ2-1; TRBD2 fits 7 bases in the junction. Sample: PBMCs, taken at surgery. The DNA sequence is given as TGTGCCAGCAGTTTAATGCTAGCGGTACATGAGCAGTTCTTC. This encodes CASSLMLAVHEQFF.